These 2 T cell receptor beta chains share one sample of origin, sequenced in a study of shared clonotypes between healthy human individuals. Repertoires were generated with immunoSEQ multiplex PCR, while TCRdb's copy carries only in-frame clones and drops some. In the table there are millions of clones, 90% to 95% of which are singletons. Sample: naive CD4+ T cells from PBMCs. Subset described: CD45RA+ positively selected. The receptors shown here come from a man younger than 30 in good health. Some clones in this sample may be carry-over from other donors' samples.

The table lists this clone with a count of one. The CDR3 protein is CASSLRPGVAFF. Here the CDR3 DNA reads TGTGCCAGCAGTTTAAGGCCCGGCGTAGCTTTCTTT. This rearrangement joins TRBV28 to TRBJ1-1; D unresolved. Trimming cost V 2 bases and J 10 bases, with 11 bases left between them. The germline V gene has CDR1 MDHEN and CDR2 SYDVKM. CDR3 size: 12 residues. Drawing the rest from reference TRBV28 and TRBJ1-1, the complete variable domain is DVKVTQSSRYLVKRTGEKVFLECVQDMDHENMFWYRQDPGLGLRLIYFSYDVKMKEKGDIPEGYSVSREKKERFSLILESASTNQTSMYLCASSLRPGVAFFGQGTRLTVV.

The chain recombines TRBV28 with TRBJ1-5; D not resolved. CDR1 is MDHEN and CDR2 is SYDVKM in the germline V gene. The CDR3 spans 14 residues. With 2 bases removed from V and 4 bases from J, the gap between germline ends came to 9 bases. In DNA, the CDR3 is TGTGCCAGCAGTTTAGACCTCTTGAATCAGCCCCAGCATTTT. The encoded protein is CASSLDLLNQPQHF.